This T cell receptor beta chain was obtained from a study of post-analysis software for immune sequencing data. General observations from the study: Elevated frequency relative to controls characterized 4 or 5 TRBV segments in patients, TRBV5-6, TRBV5-1 and TRBV20-1 among them. Multiple sclerosis patients had significantly lower normalized Chao1 diversity than controls.

The CDR3 consists of 12 residues. V gave up 5 bases and J gave up 7 bases, with 9 bases separating them. Per the germline V gene, CDR1 is MNHEY and CDR2 is SMNVEV (reference sequence). The TCR beta cDNA libraries carried unique molecular identifiers. TCRdb reanalysed the PCR reads using MiXCR and keeps one entry per CDR3 protein. The table shows more than 450,000 distinct CDR3 sequences, with less than 40% occurring only once. A remark on this clonotype: Its antigen is as yet unknown.

This sequence was found in a girl younger than 18 with multiple sclerosis. This chain links TRBV27 with TRBJ2-1; no firm D call. Sequencing was performed on blood. The DNA for the CDR3 is TGTGCCAGCAGTCCGACACTTAATGAGCAGTTCTTC. This translates into CASSPTLNEQFF.